This is a list of T cell receptor beta chains from one sample in a study of T cell responses to AZD1222 COVID-19 vaccine. TCRdb keeps only in-frame clones here, not all; method: immunoSEQ multiplex PCR. The sample holds around 110,000 clones; less than 95% are singletons and the top ten take roughly 8%. The starting material was peripheral blood, obtained 28 days after the second AZD1222 dose. These receptors all stem from an adult who received the AZD1222 COVID-19 vaccine. Each CDR3 is given without its conserved first and last residue.

V,CDR3
TRBV7-2,ASSPGGGGGTEAF
TRBV15,ATSSSTESYGYT
TRBV3-1/TRBV3-2,ASSPPGLAFEQF
TRBV9,ASSVAKRGPGNTEAF
TRBV27,ASSGEGGRTEAF
TRBV15,ATGQGNTEAF
TRBV7-3,ASSLMQGGSQGEQF
TRBV24-1,ATSDFGRSYT
TRBV7-9,ASSYPGQPYTQY
TRBV5-1,ASSLAFGGSSYNEQF
TRBV7-3,ASSSSGPDTQY
TRBV21-1,ASSRKGNSYEQY
TRBV7-3,ASSFQETQY
TRBV2,ASSSGRIPNSPLH
TRBV12-3/TRBV12-4,ASKPGVSGEAF
TRBV5-6,ASSLRTFYEQY
TRBV5-1,ASSLGQGSYEQY
TRBV6-5,ASSYEDVRNSPLH
TRBV18,ASSPQGIEAF
TRBV2,ASSGDNKKLF
TRBV27,ASSWRQGSEQY
TRBV7-8,ASRLRGGGNEQF
TRBV19,ASSIRGYSYEQY
TRBV14,ASSQLGAVRDLYEQY
TRBV7-9,ASSGQGPTGELF
TRBV3-1/TRBV3-2,ASSPSGQETEAF
TRBV6-5,ASWGLAVHEQY
TRBV24-1,ATSDLGTGNEQF
TRBV2,ATDLGSSYEQY
TRBV7-6,ASSPRGYLKETQY
TRBV6-2/TRBV6-3,ASSTGTGSFNEQF
TRBV18,ASSPRREGTYEQY
TRBV11-2,ASSLGRGNLYEQY
TRBV3-1/TRBV3-2,ASSHDRVKQETQY
TRBV14,ASSQASPPYEQY
TRBV13,ASRVAGGPRNIKEQY
TRBV19,ASSTKQGPYEQY
TRBV10-3,AIRDRGDTGELF
TRBV4-3,ASSQAGLAGAYNEQF
TRBV7-3,ASSAGLAPDTQY
TRBV10-3,ATRNTGGTEAF
TRBV2,ASMLGEGVEKLF
TRBV14,ASSQAGIGYGYT
TRBV9,ASSPEPGRTNYGYT
TRBV7-8,ASSLAGNTEAF